Included here is one T cell receptor beta chain sequence, with context. The antigen it binds to is not known. One base away there is no much larger clone; base qualities are not given. The data belong to a study of cytomegalovirus exposure and HLA in healthy donors (dated by TCRdb to about 2017). General notes on the study: An earlier analysis of some 600 of the donors reported about 260 Gb of sequence data and 117 million unique TCR beta sequences obtained from about 200 million T cells. About 330 gigabases of sequencing data and around 90 million unique TCR sequences made up an early release that covered 500 to 700 HLA-typed donors. Among the approximately 400 genotyped donors, roughly 80% belonged to the genetic ancestry cluster associated with self-reported Caucasian donors. The study aimed to test whether cataloging public T cell receptors could reveal signatures of past pathogen exposure. The study profiled the T cell repertoires of fewer than 850 subjects by immunosequencing and related them to cytomegalovirus serostatus. A separate validation cohort of roughly 120 different subjects was used in addition to the approximately 610-subject first cohort. The study combined high-throughput TCR immunosequencing, statistical association of individual TCRs with disease status, and machine learning to predict cytomegalovirus infection status. A later analysis re-examined previously published TCR beta repertoires from 610 or so donors and added high-resolution HLA genotyping to investigate patterns of TCR occurrence. Rather than drawing on any new phenotypic data, the later analysis identified candidate immune exposures from TCR beta sequences and the way those sequences occurred across donors. An earlier analysis of nearly 600 of the donors applied high-throughput TCR beta sequencing to assess whether each TCR beta V gene segment acted as functional or pseudogenic. Donor age, sex, ethnicity and CMV serostatus were compiled alongside the repertoire data. A later genetic analysis took genome-wide SNP genotypes for about 55% of the 666 donors and used that subset as a discovery cohort. All discovery cohort repertoires had been generated on a single sequencing platform. Both class I and class II loci were covered by HLA typing, at four-digit resolution. The number of donors typed differed by locus, with about 629-630 for A, B, C, DRB1 and DQB1, roughly 520 for DQA1, approximately 580 for DPA1, and 400 to 490 for DPB1. Because of strong linkage in the cohort, roughly five DR-DQ haplotypes were treated as single units for association and clustering. Among 300 to 500 genotyped donors of the cohort, an average of approximately 200,000 unique TCR beta nucleotide sequences was sequenced per donor, of which 15% to 20% were non-productive. What the study reported, not specific to this receptor: Broadly in line with IMGT annotations, most TCR beta V segments showed up in productive rearrangements about 87% or about 30% of the time in an earlier analysis of several hundred of the donors. An association between a missense DCLRE1C variant and V-gene and J-gene trimming of TCR beta chains was found in a later genetic analysis and replicated in an independent cohort. Compared with the roughly 670-donor mean, donors in an Asian-associated ancestry cluster had fewer N-insertions in productive TCRs, according to a later genetic analysis. Correlated functional status among segregating V segments might reflect linkage disequilibrium, but an unknown experimental factor could not be ruled out. HLA typing was unavailable for some donors at each locus, so association tests used only the typed subset. The earlier analysis of fewer than 750 of the donors excluded seventeen rarely observed V segments, including chromosome 9 orphons, because counts were too low. According to the authors, the approach could potentially be generalized to other disease states and immunological phenotypes. CMV serostatus was the only immune exposure information available for the cohort. Specific HLA alleles were associated with roughly 16,000 TCR beta sequences at a false discovery rate of 0.05 in a later analysis. A few of the identified cytomegalovirus-associated TCR beta chains were confirmed in vitro to be specific for cytomegalovirus antigens. Roughly uniform sequencing depth across donors was assumed in presence/absence analyses, although this assumption may not hold. The sequencing pipeline was judged likely to have produced a cluster of highly shared sequence variants as a technical artifact. Most TCR sequences were observed very rarely across donors, whereas some public TCRs were present in many individuals. According to a later analysis, parvovirus B19, influenza, CMV and Epstein-Barr virus appeared linked to several top co-occurrence clusters. In a later analysis, most CMV-associated TCR beta chains were found to appear HLA-restricted, with HLA associations seemingly driven largely by CMV exposure. The cohort was sequenced for TCR beta chains only, and without alpha or paired-chain data the features that could be detected were limited. In both the original and validation cohorts, the classifier was reported to diagnose cytomegalovirus status with high specificity and sensitivity. Some IMGT-functional V segments, including TRBV6-2 and TRBV6-3, could not be distinguished by the 87-base-pair reads and were therefore excluded. In a later analysis, the rate of TCR association differed among HLA loci, with DRB1 alleles having the most associated TCRs and HLA-C alleles having the fewest. In a later analysis, HLA-associated TCR beta chains were found to be more clonally expanded and to have lower generation probabilities than equally common non-associated chains. The study gave a list of under 200 TCR beta chains associated with cytomegalovirus. A further reported finding was that TCR beta sequences accurately predicted the HLA-A and HLA-B alleles for most subjects in the first cohort. When HLA alleles, especially DR and DQ, strongly co-occurred, TCR associations were difficult to assign to individual alleles.

For CDR1 and CDR2, the germline V gene lists SNHLY and FYNNEI. From the cysteine up to the phenylalanine, the CDR3 has a length of 14 residues. Only the CDR3 region is kept as DNA, spanning 42 bases read in frame from base 1. V is cut back by 5 bases and J by 6 bases, with 10 bases in the junction unmatched. In total, 666 healthy bone marrow donors made up the cohort. At the time of sampling, all cohort members were nominally healthy, though unrecorded immune exposures were likely present. The donor tested CMV seropositive, placing the donor among the 250 to 350 seropositive members of the cohort. A peripheral blood sample was provided by each donor, and peripheral blood mononuclear cells were used for TCR beta sequencing. Genomic DNA extraction from the blood cell samples was performed with the Qiagen DNeasy Blood Extraction Kit. Receptors were amplified or captured by the immunoSEQ multiplex PCR assay. For the multiplex PCR, a mixture combining 60 forward primers for TCR Vbeta segments and 13 reverse primers for TCR Jbeta segments was used. The CDR3 region of rearranged TCR beta genes was amplified from genomic DNA with a multiplex PCR assay. The Illumina HiSeq System was used to sequence the amplified TCR beta libraries as 87-base-pair reads. Processing in the source paper ran as follows. In a later analysis, about 80 million unique TCR beta chains were counted across the roughly 670 repertoires, and some 10 million of these chains were shared by at least two donors. Raw reads were error-corrected and collapsed into unique sequences with a nearest-neighbor algorithm that merged closely related sequences to remove PCR and sequencing errors. V, D and J gene segments were assigned by aligning CDR3 sequences to IMGT reference sequences. For a sequence to be retained, at least a six-nucleotide match to both a V gene segment and a J gene segment was required. Rearrangements were classified as productive when the CDR3 lacked stop codons and remained in frame with V and J, and all other rearrangements were classified as non-productive. CDR3 was defined according to IMGT convention as the region running from the second conserved V-encoded cysteine to the conserved J-encoded phenylalanine. The earlier analysis of around 640 of the donors excluded sequences that lacked an unambiguous match to a single V gene segment. In an earlier analysis of almost 600 of the donors, a V segment was called functional when productive rearrangements were above 56.7%, and segregating when the standard deviation between donors exceeded 5%. A statistical classification framework was built for diagnosing cytomegalovirus status from the catalog of TCR beta chain sequences. In a later analysis, TCR nucleotide sequences were compared against IMGT/GENE-DB human TR gene sequences so that V and J genes could be assigned. Using the TCRdist pipeline, a later analysis assigned CDR3 sequences along with most-parsimonious VDJ recombination scenarios. In a later analysis, each TCR beta chain was defined by its CDR3 amino acid sequence together with its V-gene family, and reads lacking a unique V-gene family were excluded. A later analysis removed 450 to 600 highly shared, low-generation-probability nucleotide sequences to deal with suspected cross-contamination and a sequencing artifact. In a later analysis, a clonal expansion index for each public chain was calculated from normalized within-repertoire ranks of inferred template counts. In a later analysis, generation probabilities were computed with a VDJ recombination model fitted to out-of-frame rearrangements, and the resulting probabilities were checked against IGoR. A later analysis scored TCR-TCR, TCR-HLA and TCR-CMV co-occurrence with hypergeometric tests, applying a repertoire-size bias correction to TCR pairs. A later analysis estimated false discovery rates by permuting HLA or CMV assignments 20 times. In a later analysis, co-occurring TCRs were grouped with DBSCAN, and TCRdist sequence similarity was added when clustering was performed within HLA-allele-positive subsets. Repertoires with fewer than 30,000 or more than 120,000 public chains, plus five repertoires with anomalous nucleotide sharing, were excluded from co-occurrence clustering. This is the immuneACCESS table as TCRdb keeps it, with only in-frame sequences that have V and J called. A part of the clones is gone; compared with another copy, unresolved V genes explain less than half, and the rest is unexplained. V, J and clone size reflect that table, while D and trimming were determined from the DNA. This sample comprises 98,000 or so clones, 65% to 80% of them detected only once. Clones ranked in the top ten supply roughly a sixth of the sample.

Here the chain combines TRBV2 and TRBJ2-7; TRBD1 matches 7 bases in the middle. The sequencing input was PBMCs. This receptor was identified in a man aged 55 to 70 in good health and CMV-seropositive. The DNA sequence is as follows: TGTGCCAGCAGTTCGGACAGGTTGCACGGCGAGCAGTACTTC. Translation gives CASSSDRLHGEQYF.